Below are 22 T cell receptor beta chains sequenced from a single sample in a study of T cell clonality in common variable immunodeficiency. Only in-frame clones appear in the TCRdb table, and some are missing; sequencing was by immunoSEQ multiplex PCR. In total the sample includes about 42,000 clones, none of them seen once. Sequences were obtained from peripheral blood mononuclear cells. All receptors come from a person aged 18 to 75 in good health.

In this sample, this clone turned up many times. The CDR3 sequence: CASSAIGGGSTEAFF. The CDR3 bases that were read are TGTGCCAGCAGTGCGATTGGGGGGGGGAGCACTGAA. This chain joins TRBV2 and TRBJ1-1; the D gene is possibly TRBD1 (5 bases). The CDR3 end lies 3 residues beyond the end of the read and is filled in from the germline J gene. Germline CDR1 and CDR2: SNHLY and FYNNEI. Trimming pared 4 bases from V and 4 bases from J, leaving 16 bases between. The CDR3 has 15 residues. Combining the CDR3 with reference TRBV2 and TRBJ1-1 gives the whole variable domain EPEVTQTPSHQVTQMGQEVILRCVPISNHLYFYWYRQILGQKVEFLVSFYNNEISEKSEIFDDQFSVERPDGSNFTLKIRSTKLEDSAMYFCASSAIGGGSTEAFFGQGTRLTVV.

This clone was seen many times. With the read ending 3 residues before the CDR3 end, the germline J gene is used to fill in that end. The V gene is TRBV18, the J gene TRBJ1-1; D remains unclear. V was shortened by 6 bases and J by 1 base, with 9 bases between the two germline ends. The length of the CDR3 is 13 residues. Germline lookup yields CDR1 KGHSH and CDR2 LQKENI. CDR3 residues: CASSPRQNTEAFF. Incomplete CDR3 DNA: TGTGCCAGCTCTCCTCGACAGAACACTGAA.

In its sample, this clone was seen a few times. The read gets to within 3 residues of the CDR3 end, and the germline J gene fills in the rest. The chain has TRBV5-6 and TRBJ2-7; 7 bases line up with TRBD1. The length of the CDR3 is 12 residues. CDR1 SGHDT and CDR2 YYEEEE come from the germline V gene. V shed 6 bases, J shed 5 bases, and the junction held 5 bases outside the gene matches. The sequenced part of the CDR3 DNA is TGTGCCAGCACCCTACAGGGGAACGAG. It specifies CASTLQGNE. The CDR3 reads in full as CASTLQGNEQYF.

This clone was detected many times. Read coverage stops 3 residues before the CDR3 terminus; the germline J gene supplies the remainder. V usage is TRBV10-3 and J usage is TRBJ1-2; 7 bases line up with TRBD1. V gave up 5 bases and J gave up 0 bases; unmatched junction bases: 3. The germline gives CDR1 ENHRY, CDR2 SYGVKD. This CDR3 region has 14 residues. CDR3 DNA (partial): TGTGCCATCAGTAGGACAGGCTCTAACTATGGC. It yields the protein CAISRTGSNYG. The full-length CDR3 reads as CAISRTGSNYGYTF.

In its sample, this clone was seen many times. The read ends 3 residues shy of where the CDR3 ends; the end is completed using the germline J gene. The rearrangement joins TRBV20-1 to TRBJ2-7; 7 nucleotides agree with TRBD2. V dropped 5 bases and J dropped 3; count of bases not matched to a gene: 4. The CDR3 totals 12 residues. Germline loops: CDR1 DFQATT, CDR2 SNEGSKA (reference sequence). The CDR3 protein is CSAWRGNYEQYF. CDR3 bases read: TGCAGTGCTTGGCGGGGGAACTACGAG.

A remark on this clone: The read ends 3 residues before the CDR3 terminus; that terminus is restored from the germline J gene. The chain combines TRBV11-2 with TRBJ2-1; D unresolved. The CDR3 is 15 residues long. The germline V gene encodes CDR1 SGHAT and CDR2 FQNNGV. The V and J ends lost 6 bases and 4 bases respectively, with 16 bases between them. CDR3 loop: CASSPDLGQYNEQFF. The covered CDR3 bases are TGTGCCAGCAGTCCCGATCTAGGCCAATACAATGAG. The complete variable domain, with remaining parts taken from reference TRBV11-2 and TRBJ2-1, reads EAGVAQSPRYKIIEKRQSVAFWCNPISGHATLYWYQQILGQGPKLLIQFQNNGVVDDSQLPKDRFSAERLKGVDSTLKIQPAKLEDSAVYLCASSPDLGQYNEQFFGPGTRLTVL.

This clone was recorded at least ten times. With the read ending 3 residues before the CDR3 end, the germline J gene is used to fill in that end. The gene calls are TRBV30 and TRBJ1-6, with 7 nucleotides matching TRBD1. The CDR3 length is 12 residues. V lost 5 bases, J lost 10 bases, and 5 bases stayed unmatched. Germline CDR1 reads GTSNPN; CDR2 reads SVGIG (reference sequence). CDR3 protein: CAWDRVGSPLHF. The sequenced CDR3 bases are TGTGCCTGGGACAGGGTAGGCTCACCC. Variable domain in full (rest from reference TRBV30 and TRBJ1-6): SQTIHQWPATLVQPVGSPLSLECTVEGTSNPNLYWYRQAAGRGLQLLFYSVGIGQISSEVPQNLSASRPQDRQFILSSKKLLLSDSGFYLCAWDRVGSPLHFGNGTRLTVT.

The table lists this clone with many counts. The CDR3 end is not reached by the read, which stops 3 residues before it; the germline J gene fills it in. This chain links TRBV5-1 with TRBJ2-2, with 7 bases identical to TRBD1. CDR3 size: 16 residues. Germline values: CDR1 SGHRS, CDR2 YFSETQ. V lost 4 bases, J lost 5 bases, and 11 bases stayed unmatched. The chain's CDR3 is CASSGSDRVGTGELFF. CDR3 DNA (partial): TGCGCCAGCAGCGGGTCCGACAGGGTCGGAACCGGGGAG. Using reference TRBV5-1 and TRBJ2-2 for the parts outside the CDR3, the full variable domain is KAGVTQTPRYLIKTRGQQVTLSCSPISGHRSVSWYQQTPGQGLQFLFEYFSETQRNKGNFPGRFSGRQFSNSRSEMNVSTLELGDSALYLCASSGSDRVGTGELFFGEGSRLTVL.

This clone was counted at least ten times. The read stops 3 residues short of the end of the CDR3; the missing end is completed from the germline J gene. V usage is TRBV30 and J usage is TRBJ2-7; 10 nucleotides align to TRBD1. J lost 6 bases, V lost 2 bases, and 4 bases had no gene match. From germline, CDR1 is GTSNPN and CDR2 SVGIG (reference sequence). The CDR3 is 13 amino acids. The covered CDR3 bases are TGTGCCTGGAGTCGCGGACAGGGGGTCGAG. Protein sequence: CAWSRGQGVE. In full, the CDR3 reads CAWSRGQGVEQYF. The whole variable domain, remainder taken from reference TRBV30 and TRBJ2-7, is SQTIHQWPATLVQPVGSPLSLECTVEGTSNPNLYWYRQAAGRGLQLLFYSVGIGQISSEVPQNLSASRPQDRQFILSSKKLLLSDSGFYLCAWSRGQGVEQYFGPGTRLTVT.

This clone appeared many times. The observed sequence ends 3 residues before the CDR3 terminus, with the missing tail filled in from the germline J gene. The chain uses TRBV6-4 and TRBJ2-7; TRBD1 matches 9 bases. The CDR3 covers 18 residues. V shed 2 bases and J 1 base; nucleotides not matched to a gene: 12. Germline CDR1 is MRHNA and CDR2 is SNTAGT. The CDR3 bases that were read are TGTGCCAGCAGTGACACCGGGACAGGGATGGTAAAGTCCTACGAG. Residues: CASSDTGTGMVKSYE. The whole CDR3 sequence reads CASSDTGTGMVKSYEQYF.

Remarks on this clone: The read halts 3 residues ahead of the CDR3 end, with the missing end drawn from the germline J gene. V gene TRBV11-3 combines with J gene TRBJ2-1, with a weak D call TRBD1 (6 bases). V lost 5 bases and J lost 9, with 8 bases in between. Germline V CDR1 and CDR2: SGHNT, YENEEA. The CDR3 contains 11 residues. CDR3 sequence: CASSEGGEQFF. Partial CDR3 DNA: TGTGCCAGCAGCGAAGGGGGTGAG.

This clone was observed many times. The CDR3 end is not reached by the read, which stops 3 residues before it; the germline J gene fills it in. The rearrangement joins TRBV12-5 to TRBJ2-3, with a possible D match to TRBD2 (5 bases). CDR3 length: 13 amino acids. Trimming took off 1 base at V and 7 bases at J, with 9 bases between the two ends. Germline CDR1 LGHNT, CDR2 FRNRAP. The CDR3: CASGLGPGNTQYF. The CDR3 bases that were read are TGTGCTAGTGGTTTGGGGCCGGGGAATACG.

The sample holds many counts of this clone. The read falls 3 residues short of the CDR3 end, and the missing part is taken from the germline J gene. The chain combines TRBV7-9 with TRBJ1-2; 7 positions match TRBD1. Germline V lookup: CDR1 SEHNR, CDR2 FQNEAQ (reference sequence). This CDR3 region has 13 residues. The V gene end was trimmed by 8 bases and the J gene end by 2 bases; junction bases not matched to a gene: 5. The CDR3 bases that were read are TGTGCCAGCGGCGAGGGGGCGAACTATGGC. Its translation is CASGEGANYG. The entire CDR3 is CASGEGANYGYTF.

The table lists this clone with many counts. The read falls 3 residues short of the CDR3 end, and the missing part is taken from the germline J gene. This rearrangement joins TRBV18 to TRBJ1-6; 10 bases line up with TRBD1. Germline CDR1 is KGHSH and CDR2 is LQKENI. V was pared by 6 bases and J by 5 bases, with 7 bases of the junction left unmatched. This CDR3 is 16 amino acids long. This CDR3 is CASSPQGQGNNSPLHF. CDR3 DNA, as far as it was read: TGTGCCAGCTCCCCCCAGGGACAGGGGAATAATTCACCC. The full variable domain, completed using reference TRBV18 and TRBJ1-6, is NAGVMQNPRHLVRRRGQEARLRCSPMKGHSHVYWYRQLPEEGLKFMVYLQKENIIDESGMPKERFSAEFPKEGPSILRIQQVVRGDSAAYFCASSPQGQGNNSPLHFGNGTRLTVT.

This clone was picked up many times. The sequenced fragment ends 3 residues before the CDR3 boundary, so the rest is inferred from the germline J gene. The chain carries TRBV5-1 and TRBJ1-1, with D tentatively TRBD1 (5 bases). The V end lost 0 bases, the J end lost 4 bases, and 7 bases lay between the germline ends. The germline CDR1 and CDR2 sequences are SGHRS and YFSETQ. The CDR3 length is 13 residues. Incomplete CDR3 DNA: TGCGCCAGCAGCTTGGACAGGATCACTGAA. It specifies CASSLDRITE. From start to end, the CDR3 is CASSLDRITEAFF.

This clone was recorded many times. The read ends 3 residues shy of where the CDR3 ends; the end is completed using the germline J gene. The chain links TRBV30 to TRBJ1-1; no reliable D call. Between the trimmed V and J ends, which lost 0 bases and 4 bases, there was a span of 15 bases. Germline CDR1 and CDR2: GTSNPN and SVGIG (reference sequence). The CDR3 contains 15 residues. The CDR3 loop reads CAWSVGFDLGTEAFF. The part of the CDR3 DNA that was read is TGTGCCTGGAGTGTAGGTTTCGACCTAGGCACTGAA.

This clone has at least ten counts. Read coverage stops 3 residues before the CDR3 terminus; the germline J gene supplies the remainder. The chain carries TRBV19 and TRBJ2-5, with 9 bases identical to TRBD2. With V trimmed by 4 bases and J by 6 bases, 6 bases remained unmatched. Germline CDR1 reads LNHDA; CDR2 reads SQIVND (reference sequence). This CDR3 is built from 14 residues. The CDR3 DNA, read in part, is TGTGCCAGTAGTAGCGGGAGGGCCGAGAAGACC. Protein: CASSSGRAEKT. The full CDR3 is CASSSGRAEKTQYF.

This clone has a count of ten or more. Germline and junction disagree at one end, which may indicate a read error. The observed sequence ends 3 residues before the CDR3 terminus, with the missing tail filled in from the germline J gene. This chain links TRBV4-2 with TRBJ1-1, with D perhaps matching TRBD1 (5 bases). CDR3 length equals 15 residues. CDR1 and CDR2 from the germline V gene are LGHNA and YNFKEQ. The CDR3 DNA, read in part, is TGCGCCAGCAGCCAACTAGGACCCTGGGGCGCTGAA. Its protein product is CASSQLGPWGAE. The CDR3 in its entirety is CASSQLGPWGAEAFF.

Many counts were recorded for this clone. The read ends 3 residues early relative to the CDR3; the germline J gene fills the gap. The rearrangement uses TRBV7-2 and TRBJ2-3; D is possibly TRBD1 (8 bases). V lost 5 bases and J lost 3, with 15 bases in between. This CDR3 spans 15 amino acids. Germline loops: CDR1 SGHTA, CDR2 FQGNSA. The CDR3 region is CASSPGQGGTDTQYF. CDR3 bases read: TGTGCCAGCAGCCCAGGACAGGGAGGGACAGATACG. Variable domain in full (rest from reference TRBV7-2 and TRBJ2-3): GAGVSQSPSNKVTEKGKDVELRCDPISGHTALYWYRQSLGQGLEFLIYFQGNSAPDKSGLPSDRFSAERTGGSVSTLTIQRTQQEDSAVYLCASSPGQGGTDTQYFGPGTRLTVL.

This clone has at least ten counts. The CDR3 goes on 3 residues after the read ends, and that part is filled in from the germline J gene. The chain carries TRBV19 and TRBJ2-1, with 12 bases aligning to TRBD1. The V gene end was trimmed by 6 bases and the J gene end by 8 bases; junction bases not matched to a gene: 11. The germline V gene has CDR1 LNHDA and CDR2 SQIVND (reference sequence). The CDR3 covers 16 residues. The covered CDR3 bases are TGTGCCAGTAGGGCCTCCGGGACAGGGGGCTCGGATGAG. It specifies CASRASGTGGSDE. The full CDR3 is CASRASGTGGSDEQFF.

This clone was counted many times. The read ends 3 residues before the CDR3 terminus; that terminus is restored from the germline J gene. The chain has TRBV13 and TRBJ2-5; 12 bases map to TRBD2. CDR1 and CDR2 from the germline V gene are PRHDT and FYEKMQ (reference sequence). V lost 5 bases and J lost 2; bases outside the gene matches: 21. The CDR3 extends over 21 amino acids. The sequenced CDR3 bases are TGTGCCAGCAGCATACGCAGGGATTACGGACTAGCGGGAAGGGGACAAGAGACC. Residues: CASSIRRDYGLAGRGQET. The full CDR3 protein is CASSIRRDYGLAGRGQETQYF.

This clone was detected many times. The CDR3 goes on 3 residues after the read ends, and that part is filled in from the germline J gene. The rearrangement links TRBV30 to TRBJ1-2; a weak D match, TRBD1 (6 bases). Per germline, CDR1 GTSNPN and CDR2 SVGIG (reference sequence). The CDR3 spans 14 residues. The V and J ends lost 0 bases and 3 bases respectively, with 11 bases between them. The CDR3 sequence: CAWSVRTAHYGYTF. The covered CDR3 bases are TGTGCCTGGAGTGTACGGACAGCCCACTATGGC.